This passage covers 18 T cell receptor beta chains from one sample sequenced in a study of blood T cell repertoires in COVID-19. Method: immunoSEQ multiplex PCR; TCRdb's copy keeps in-frame clones and lacks some. The sample shows 250,000 to 350,000 clones, 88% of them seen only once. Sequences were obtained from peripheral blood. The source of these receptors is a woman between 25 and 40 years old with COVID-19, enrolled during active disease.

The V gene is TRBV4-2, the J gene TRBJ2-2; TRBD2 agrees at 8 bases. V trimming: 2 bases; J trimming: 6 bases; junction bases outside the gene matches: 5. The CDR3 is made up of 15 amino acids. Germline V gives CDR1 LGHNA, CDR2 YNFKEQ. CDR3 sequence (DNA): TGTGCCAGCAGCCAAACAGCGGGAGAGGCCGGGGAGCTGTTTTTT. This gives the protein CASSQTAGEAGELFF.

The chain couples TRBV5-1 to TRBJ2-1; TRBD2 is a possible D gene (6 bases). The CDR3 is 14 amino acids. Germline V gives CDR1 SGHRS, CDR2 YFSETQ. The ends were cut back, 1 base at V and 8 bases at J, with 13 bases in the middle. The CDR3 nucleotides read TGCGCCAGCAGCTTGCCGGGGGATGGAGATGAGCAGTTCTTC. It is translated as CASSLPGDGDEQFF.

The chain uses TRBV30 and TRBJ2-1, with D perhaps matching TRBD1 (6 bases). V gave up 0 bases and J gave up 2 bases, with 17 bases separating them. Germline CDR1 is GTSNPN and CDR2 is SVGIG (reference sequence). The CDR3 is made up of 17 amino acids. CDR3 region: CAWSVQGTISPYNEQFF. CDR3 bases: TGTGCCTGGAGTGTTCAAGGGACAATTTCTCCCTACAATGAGCAGTTCTTC.

A word on this clone: Other DNA sequences in this specimen translate into the identical CDR3. The V call is TRBV9, the J call TRBJ1-1; D is possibly TRBD1 (5 bases). CDR1 and CDR2 from the germline V gene are SGDLS and YYNGEE. With 5 bases removed from V and 1 base from J, the gap between germline ends came to 9 bases. This CDR3 is built from 13 residues. The DNA for the CDR3 is TGTGCCAGCAGTGCCGGGGGGAACACTGAAGCTTTCTTT. Translated: CASSAGGNTEAFF.

The V gene is TRBV18, the J gene TRBJ2-3, with 7 bases aligning to TRBD1. Germline values: CDR1 KGHSH, CDR2 LQKENI. V trimming: 2 bases; J trimming: 4 bases; junction bases outside the gene matches: 6. The CDR3 is 15 amino acids. The CDR3 is CASSPFRGLADTQYF. The CDR3, as DNA: TGTGCCAGCTCACCATTCAGGGGGTTAGCAGATACGCAGTATTTT. The whole variable domain, filled in from reference TRBV18 and TRBJ2-3, reads NAGVMQNPRHLVRRRGQEARLRCSPMKGHSHVYWYRQLPEEGLKFMVYLQKENIIDESGMPKERFSAEFPKEGPSILRIQQVVRGDSAAYFCASSPFRGLADTQYFGPGTRLTVL.

This clone appeared once. The rearrangement joins TRBV7-9 to TRBJ1-1; 8 nucleotides agree with TRBD1. The germline V gene has CDR1 SEHNR and CDR2 FQNEAQ (reference sequence). This CDR3 spans 14 amino acids. V shed 5 bases and J 4 bases; nucleotides not matched to a gene: 6. CDR3 sequence: CASSLRDRSTEAFF. The CDR3 DNA sequence: TGTGCCAGCAGCCTCCGGGACAGGAGCACTGAAGCTTTCTTT. The complete variable domain, with remaining parts taken from reference TRBV7-9 and TRBJ1-1, reads DTGVSQNPRHKITKRGQNVTFRCDPISEHNRLYWYRQTLGQGPEFLTYFQNEAQLEKSRLLSDRFSAERPKGSFSTLEIQRTEQGDSAMYLCASSLRDRSTEAFFGQGTRLTVV.

This clone was recorded once. The genes are TRBV2 and TRBJ2-3, with 10 bases that match TRBD2. CDR3 length: 14 residues. CDR1 is SNHLY, CDR2 FYNNEI, per germline. V shed 6 bases and J 8 bases; nucleotides not matched to a gene: 8. The CDR3 protein is CASRGTSEAGTQYF. The CDR3 DNA follows: TGTGCCAGCAGGGGGACTAGCGAGGCGGGTACGCAGTATTTT.

The chain joins TRBV5-8 to TRBJ2-7; 12 nucleotides match TRBD2. In germline, CDR1 is SGHTS, CDR2 YDEGEE. The CDR3 has 16 amino acids. V was pared by 3 bases and J by 0 bases, with 4 bases of the junction left unmatched. For the CDR3, the DNA is TGTGCCAGCAGCTATTGGACTAGCGGGGCCTCCTACGAGCAGTACTTC. Protein product: CASSYWTSGASYEQYF.

The rearrangement uses TRBV30 and TRBJ2-7; D is perhaps TRBD2 (6 bases). Germline assignment: CDR1 GTSNPN and CDR2 SVGIG (reference sequence). The germline V and J ends were trimmed by 5 bases and 2 bases, with 7 bases remaining between them. The CDR3 has 11 residues. The CDR3 loop reads CAWSGAYEQYF. The CDR3 DNA sequence: TGTGCCTGGTCGGGGGCCTACGAGCAGTACTTC.

The V call is TRBV7-9, the J call TRBJ2-1; 8 bases fit TRBD2. The CDR3 has 16 amino acids. CDR1 is SEHNR and CDR2 is FQNEAQ in the germline V gene (reference sequence). The trim removed 5 bases at V and 6 bases at J, leaving 12 bases unmatched. CDR3 residues: CASSPWLAGGGNEQFF. Here the CDR3 DNA reads TGTGCCAGCAGCCCTTGGTTGGCGGGAGGTGGCAATGAGCAGTTCTTC.

V is TRBV6-6 and J is TRBJ1-1; 7 nucleotides match TRBD1. The V segment lost 4 bases and the J segment 4 bases; nucleotides outside the gene matches: 9. This CDR3 contains 15 residues. From germline, CDR1 is MNHNY and CDR2 SVGAGI (reference sequence). The CDR3 nucleotides are TGTGCCAGCAGTTTCGGACAGGCCGTGGGCACTGAAGCTTTCTTT. Translating it yields CASSFGQAVGTEAFF.

This rearrangement joins TRBV7-9 to TRBJ2-3; tentatively, D is TRBD1 (6 bases). Germline CDR1 reads SEHNR; CDR2 reads FQNEAQ (reference sequence). The CDR3 covers 15 residues. V gave up 6 bases and J gave up 3 bases, with 16 bases separating them. CDR3 residues: CASSLRPGETDTQYF. DNA for the CDR3: TGTGCCAGCAGTTTAAGACCAGGGGAAACAGATACGCAGTATTTT.

The chain combines TRBV7-9 with TRBJ2-5; perhaps TRBD1 as D (5 bases). Per germline, CDR1 SEHNR and CDR2 FQNEAQ (reference sequence). CDR3 size: 15 residues. The V end was cut by 5 bases, the J end by 3 bases, with 16 bases between. In nucleotides, the CDR3 is TGTGCCAGCAGCCCCATGGGGCTCCCTGAAGAGACCCAGTACTTC. Translated: CASSPMGLPEETQYF.

The CDR3 protein is CASSLVAGTSGSGNEQFF. Written as DNA, the CDR3 is TGTGCCAGCAGCTTAGTGGCAGGGACTAGCGGGAGTGGCAATGAGCAGTTCTTC. The rearrangement links TRBV7-9 to TRBJ2-1, with 14 bases fitting TRBD2. This CDR3 is built from 18 residues. The V and J ends lost 1 base and 6 bases, in that order; junction bases with no gene match: 8. Germline V lookup: CDR1 SEHNR, CDR2 FQNEAQ (reference sequence).

This chain connects TRBV29-1 to TRBJ1-3, with a possible D match to TRBD1 (6 bases). The CDR3 spans 12 residues. Germline values: CDR1 SQVTM, CDR2 ANQGSEA. Trimming removed 6 bases at V and 5 bases at J, with 11 bases between. The CDR3 sequence: CSVLTGRNTIYF. The CDR3 DNA follows: TGCAGCGTCTTGACAGGACGAAACACCATATATTTT.

The V gene is TRBV19, the J gene TRBJ1-2; possible D gene TRBD1, 6 bases. V gave up 2 bases and J gave up 6 bases, with 16 bases separating them. CDR1 and CDR2 (germline): LNHDA, SQIVND (reference sequence). The CDR3 contains 15 residues. The CDR3 DNA follows: TGTGCCAGTAGTATAATACCAGGGGCTGGGGATGGCTACACCTTC. Amino acids: CASSIIPGAGDGYTF.

This chain links TRBV28 with TRBJ1-4; 7 bases are a match to TRBD1. This CDR3 is built from 15 residues. Germline V gene sequence: CDR1 MDHEN, CDR2 SYDVKM. The J segment lost 8 bases and the V segment lost 6 bases, leaving 12 bases of the junction unmatched. The CDR3 protein is CASSGRDSEREKLFF. Here the CDR3 DNA reads TGTGCCAGCAGCGGCCGGGACAGTGAGAGGGAAAAACTGTTTTTT.

This clone has only a few counts. In nucleotides, the CDR3 is TGTGCCAGCAGCCCCCAGGTCGGGGGGGGTTCACCCCTCCACTTT. This encodes CASSPQVGGGSPLHF. V gene TRBV9 combines with J gene TRBJ1-6, with D possibly being TRBD1 (5 bases). The V and J ends lost 4 bases and 9 bases respectively, with 17 bases between them. The germline CDR1 and CDR2 sequences are SGDLS and YYNGEE. The CDR3 runs 15 residues. Filled out from reference TRBV9 and TRBJ1-6, the complete variable domain reads DSGVTQTPKHLITATGQRVTLRCSPRSGDLSVYWYQQSLDQGLQFLIQYYNGEERAKGNILERFSAQQFPDLHSELNLSSLELGDSALYFCASSPQVGGGSPLHFGNGTRLTVT.